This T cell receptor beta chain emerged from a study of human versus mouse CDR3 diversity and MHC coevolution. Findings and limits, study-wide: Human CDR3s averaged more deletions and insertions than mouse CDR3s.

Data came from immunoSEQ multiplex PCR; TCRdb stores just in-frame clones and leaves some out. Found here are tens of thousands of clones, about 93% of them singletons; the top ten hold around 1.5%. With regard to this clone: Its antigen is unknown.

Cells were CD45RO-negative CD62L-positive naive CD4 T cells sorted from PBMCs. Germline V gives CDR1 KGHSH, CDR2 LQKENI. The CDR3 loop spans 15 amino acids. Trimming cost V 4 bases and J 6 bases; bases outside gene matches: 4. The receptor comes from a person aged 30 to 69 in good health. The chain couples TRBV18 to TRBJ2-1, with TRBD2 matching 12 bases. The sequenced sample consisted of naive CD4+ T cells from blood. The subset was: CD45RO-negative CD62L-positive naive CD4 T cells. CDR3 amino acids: CASSRLAGAFNEQFF. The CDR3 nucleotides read TGTGCCAGCTCACGACTAGCGGGGGCCTTCAATGAGCAGTTCTTC. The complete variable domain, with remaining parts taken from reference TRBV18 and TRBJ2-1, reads NAGVMQNPRHLVRRRGQEARLRCSPMKGHSHVYWYRQLPEEGLKFMVYLQKENIIDESGMPKERFSAEFPKEGPSILRIQQVVRGDSAAYFCASSRLAGAFNEQFFGPGTRLTVL.